The 27 T cell receptor beta chains below come from one sample, sequenced in a study of somatic mutations in cytotoxic T cells in rheumatoid arthritis. Some clones are missing from TCRdb's copy, which holds only in-frame ones; the method was immunoSEQ multiplex PCR. The data show about 10,000 clones, over 80% seen once. Sequencing was performed on CD8+ T cells sorted from blood. These receptor sequences come from an adult with rheumatoid arthritis.

Here the CDR3 DNA reads TGTGCCAGCAGTATCATCGGCGGGGCAGATACGCAGTATTTT. Translated: CASSIIGGADTQYF. This rearrangement joins TRBV6-6 to TRBJ2-3; the D gene is possibly TRBD2 (6 bases). Trimming removed 5 bases at V and 4 bases at J, with 13 bases between. The CDR3 runs 14 residues. Germline assignment: CDR1 MNHNY and CDR2 SVGAGI (reference sequence).

The chain links TRBV13 to TRBJ2-5, with 7 nucleotides matching TRBD2. Germline V CDR1 and CDR2: PRHDT, FYEKMQ (reference sequence). V shed 2 bases and J 1 base; nucleotides not matched to a gene: 1. The CDR3 is 14 amino acids. Written as DNA, the CDR3 is TGTGCCAGCAGCTTACGCGGGGGCCAAGAGACCCAGTACTTC. Protein: CASSLRGGQETQYF.

This chain connects TRBV9 to TRBJ2-1; D may match TRBD1 or TRBD2 (5 bases each). With 2 bases removed from V and 4 bases from J, the gap between germline ends came to 13 bases. Germline V lookup: CDR1 SGDLS, CDR2 YYNGEE. This CDR3 is built from 15 residues. The CDR3 reads CASSVSGTGYNEQFF. DNA for the CDR3: TGTGCCAGCAGCGTTTCCGGGACGGGATACAATGAGCAGTTCTTC.

This clone was picked up one time. CDR3 protein: CASSRRPHTEAFF. The CDR3 nucleotides read TGTGCCAGTAGTAGGAGACCCCACACTGAAGCTTTCTTT. The gene calls are TRBV19 and TRBJ1-1; no firm D call. The CDR3 extends over 13 amino acids. The ends were cut back, 4 bases at V and 3 bases at J, with 9 bases in the middle. Germline V gene data show CDR1 as LNHDA and CDR2 as SQIVND (reference sequence). The full variable domain, with the rest looked up from reference TRBV19 and TRBJ1-1, is DGGITQSPKYLFRKEGQNVTLSCEQNLNHDAMYWYRQDPGQGLRLIYYSQIVNDFQKGDIAEGYSVSREKKESFPLTVTSAQKNPTAFYLCASSRRPHTEAFFGQGTRLTVV.

This sequence joins TRBV9 and TRBJ1-1; possible D gene TRBD1, 5 bases. V dropped 0 bases and J dropped 4 bases, with 16 bases sitting between them. Germline CDR1 SGDLS, CDR2 YYNGEE. This CDR3 spans 16 amino acids. This CDR3 is CASSVGGSGASTEAFF. DNA for the CDR3: TGTGCCAGCAGCGTAGGGGGGAGTGGGGCCAGCACTGAAGCTTTCTTT.

The chain is built from TRBV5-6 and TRBJ2-7, with 11 positions matching TRBD2. The ends lost 4 bases at V and 4 bases at J; junction bases unmatched: 4. Germline-derived CDR1 and CDR2 are SGHDT and YYEEEE. This CDR3 contains 14 residues. CDR3 DNA sequence: TGTGCCAGCAGCCCCGGGACTAGCGGTTACGAGCAGTACTTC. This sequence encodes CASSPGTSGYEQYF.

V is TRBV6-1 and J is TRBJ1-5; 8 nucleotides line up with TRBD1. Germline CDR1 and CDR2: MNHNS and SASEGT. The CDR3 totals 15 residues. The V segment lost 7 bases and the J segment 7 bases; nucleotides outside the gene matches: 12. The CDR3 DNA reads TGTGCCAGCAACCATGGACAGGGATTTCGACAGCCCCAGCATTTT. Protein product: CASNHGQGFRQPQHF.

The chain links TRBV7-6 to TRBJ1-2; D remains ambiguous. Germline V gives CDR1 SGHVS, CDR2 FNYEAQ. V was cut by 0 bases and J by 6 bases, with 8 bases left in between. The CDR3 length is 13 residues. The CDR3 DNA reads as TGTGCCAGCAGCTTAGCAGGGATGCATGGCTACACCTTC. This gives the protein CASSLAGMHGYTF.

The chain links TRBV11-2 to TRBJ2-1; 11 bases agree with TRBD2. Germline CDR1 SGHAT, CDR2 FQNNGV. V dropped 4 bases and J dropped 5; count of bases not matched to a gene: 7. This CDR3 is 16 amino acids long. The CDR3 DNA sequence: TGTGCCAGCAGCTCTATATCGACTAGCGGGGACAATGAGCAGTTCTTC. This sequence encodes CASSSISTSGDNEQFF.

This chain joins TRBV4-1 and TRBJ2-5, with D tentatively TRBD1 or TRBD2 (5 bases each). The DNA end lines up better with TRBJ2-7; the J call may be wrong. CDR3 size: 16 residues. Germline CDR1 and CDR2: MGHRA and YSYEKL. For the CDR3, the DNA is TGCGCCAGCAGCCAAGATCCGACGGGACGGACCTACGAGCAGTACTTC. It is translated as CASSQDPTGRTYEQYF.

The gene calls are TRBV14 and TRBJ1-2; 10 bases map to TRBD1. The CDR3 is 15 residues long. The V gene end was trimmed by 2 bases and the J gene end by 7 bases; junction bases not matched to a gene: 7. Per the germline V gene, CDR1 is SGHDN and CDR2 is FVKESK. The CDR3 coding sequence is TGTGCCAGCAGCCAATCCGGGACAGGGGTTTCTGGCTACACCTTC. Translation: CASSQSGTGVSGYTF.

This rearrangement joins TRBV7-6 to TRBJ2-5; D might be TRBD1 (5 bases). CDR3 length: 14 residues. Germline-derived CDR1 and CDR2 are SGHVS and FNYEAQ. Between the trimmed V and J ends, which lost 5 bases and 4 bases, there was a span of 14 bases. The chain's CDR3 is CASSKGRQRETQYF. For the CDR3, the DNA is TGTGCCAGCAGCAAAGGCAGACAGCGAGAGACCCAGTACTTC.

This rearrangement joins TRBV28 to TRBJ1-1, with D unclear. Trimming took off 4 bases at V and 4 bases at J, with 7 bases between the two ends. Looked up from germline, CDR1 is MDHEN and CDR2 is SYDVKM. This CDR3 region has 12 residues. CDR3 region: CASSSDGTEAFF. In DNA form, the CDR3 reads TGTGCCAGCAGTTCGGACGGCACTGAAGCTTTCTTT.

This sequence joins TRBV18 and TRBJ1-1; D is unclear. This CDR3 has 12 amino acids. Between the trimmed V and J ends, which lost 5 bases and 4 bases, there was a span of 8 bases. Germline assignment: CDR1 KGHSH and CDR2 LQKENI. The CDR3 region is CASSKVGTEAFF. CDR3 coding DNA: TGTGCCAGCTCAAAGGTGGGCACTGAAGCTTTCTTT.

The chain has TRBV9 and TRBJ1-3; D is unclear. Trimming pared 3 bases from V and 2 bases from J, leaving 9 bases between. CDR3 length equals 14 residues. CDR1 and CDR2 (germline): SGDLS, YYNGEE. DNA of the CDR3: TGTGCCAGCAGCGCCGAATGGACTGGAAACACCATATATTTT. Translated: CASSAEWTGNTIYF.

This chain joins TRBV6-5 and TRBJ1-2; D gene unclear. Germline V gives CDR1 MNHEY, CDR2 SVGAGI. V lost 0 bases to trimming and J lost 8 bases, with 10 bases between them. The CDR3 runs 13 residues. CDR3 DNA: TGTGCCAGCAGTTACTCTGGATCGGGCGGCTACACCTTC. It codes for CASSYSGSGGYTF.

There are a few counts of this clone. The rearrangement links TRBV11-2 to TRBJ1-2; D call uncertain. The CDR3 runs 13 residues. The germline CDR1 and CDR2 sequences are SGHAT and FQNNGV. V lost 4 bases to trimming and J lost 8 bases, with 14 bases between them. The CDR3 nucleotides are TGTGCCAGCAGCTCCCGACCAGACGGCGGCTACACCTTC. Protein product: CASSSRPDGGYTF.

The chain carries TRBV11-2 and TRBJ2-7, with D possibly being TRBD1 (6 bases). There are 15 residues in the CDR3. From germline, CDR1 is SGHAT and CDR2 FQNNGV. The germline V and J ends were trimmed by 0 bases and 5 bases, with 14 bases remaining between them. CDR3 sequence: CASSLDRLGTNEQYF. CDR3 nucleotides: TGTGCCAGCAGCTTAGATCGGCTTGGGACAAACGAGCAGTACTTC.

The chain employs TRBV27 and TRBJ2-5, with unresolved D. V lost 3 bases, J lost 5 bases, and 4 bases lay in between. Germline assignment: CDR1 MNHEY and CDR2 SMNVEV (reference sequence). The CDR3 has 11 amino acids. DNA for the CDR3: TGTGCCAGCAGTTTGGGGGAGACCCAGTACTTC. Translating it yields CASSLGETQYF.

The CDR3 sequence: CASSLSSGGDDYGYTF. The CDR3 nucleotides are TGTGCCAGCAGTTTAAGCTCGGGGGGCGACGACTATGGCTACACCTTC. The rearrangement uses TRBV27 and TRBJ1-2, with D tentatively TRBD1 (6 bases). Per germline, CDR1 MNHEY and CDR2 SMNVEV (reference sequence). The CDR3 spans 16 residues. V was clipped by 2 bases and J by 3 bases, with 16 bases between them.

This clone showed up just a few times. CDR3 sequence: CASTRASGTYEQYF. As DNA, the CDR3 is TGTGCCAGCACGCGGGCTAGCGGAACCTACGAGCAGTACTTC. The rearrangement uses TRBV2 and TRBJ2-7; 7 bases align to TRBD2. V lost 7 bases to trimming and J lost 2 bases; unmatched junction nucleotides: 8. This CDR3 has 14 amino acids. CDR1 and CDR2 (germline): SNHLY, FYNNEI. Together with reference TRBV2 and TRBJ2-7, the CDR3 gives the full variable domain: EPEVTQTPSHQVTQMGQEVILRCVPISNHLYFYWYRQILGQKVEFLVSFYNNEISEKSEIFDDQFSVERPDGSNFTLKIRSTKLEDSAMYFCASTRASGTYEQYFGPGTRLTVT.

This chain joins TRBV29-1 and TRBJ2-1; TRBD2 agrees at 8 bases. CDR3 length: 14 residues. Trimming took 7 bases from V and 2 from J; bases not matched to a gene: 7. Germline CDR1 is SQVTM and CDR2 is ANQGSEA. The CDR3 bases are TGCAGCGGGAAGATAGCGGGGACCTACAATGAGCAGTTCTTC. It codes for CSGKIAGTYNEQFF.

The V gene is TRBV27, the J gene TRBJ2-2, with unresolved D. The CDR3 covers 14 residues. Germline values: CDR1 MNHEY, CDR2 SMNVEV (reference sequence). V lost 3 bases to trimming and J lost 6 bases, with 11 bases between them. As DNA, the CDR3 is TGTGCCAGCAGTTTCGGGTCGGGCTCCGGGGAGCTGTTTTTT. Protein product: CASSFGSGSGELFF.

The chain joins TRBV10-3 to TRBJ1-1, with D perhaps TRBD1 (5 bases). CDR3 length: 16 residues. Germline CDR1 ENHRY, CDR2 SYGVKD. V was cut by 0 bases and J by 3 bases, with 14 bases left in between. Here the CDR3 reads CAISESLAEGDTEAFF. In DNA, the CDR3 is TGTGCCATCAGTGAGTCATTGGCGGAAGGGGACACTGAAGCTTTCTTT.

The chain couples TRBV4-1 to TRBJ1-4, with D hard to call. This CDR3 region has 16 residues. V lost 2 bases, J lost 6 bases, and 16 bases lay in between. Germline-derived CDR1 and CDR2 are MGHRA and YSYEKL. CDR3 nucleotide sequence: TGCGCCAGCAGCCAAAATCAGGACCTACGGGATGAAAAACTGTTTTTT. The encoded protein is CASSQNQDLRDEKLFF.

The gene calls are TRBV2 and TRBJ1-3; D is perhaps TRBD1 (6 bases). The CDR3 totals 16 residues. Germline-derived CDR1 and CDR2 are SNHLY and FYNNEI. The V end was cut by 5 bases, the J end by 2 bases, with 16 bases between. The CDR3 here is CASSHNRVTAGNTIYF. The DNA of the CDR3 is TGTGCCAGCAGTCACAACAGGGTAACTGCTGGAAACACCATATATTTT. Full variable domain (remainder filled in from reference TRBV2 and TRBJ1-3): EPEVTQTPSHQVTQMGQEVILRCVPISNHLYFYWYRQILGQKVEFLVSFYNNEISEKSEIFDDQFSVERPDGSNFTLKIRSTKLEDSAMYFCASSHNRVTAGNTIYFGEGSWLTVV.

The chain uses TRBV7-9 and TRBJ2-1; D is possibly TRBD1 or TRBD2 (6 bases each). Germline-derived CDR1 and CDR2 are SEHNR and FQNEAQ (reference sequence). Deletions cut 4 bases from V and 7 bases from J, with 20 bases between. The CDR3 is 16 amino acids. The CDR3 DNA follows: TGTGCCAGCAGCTCCCTTCCCGACAAGGGGGGAAATGAGCAGTTCTTC. This encodes CASSSLPDKGGNEQFF.